The 32 T cell receptor beta chains reported below all come from one sample, sequenced in a study of blood T cell repertoires in COVID-19. Sequencing used immunoSEQ multiplex PCR; TCRdb keeps in-frame clones, though not all of them. The sample shows approximately 29,000 clones, approximately 83% of them seen only once. The specimen sequenced was peripheral blood. All receptors come from a woman aged 55 to 70 with active COVID-19.

As DNA, the CDR3 is TGTGCCAGCTCAGACTCGGGGACATCCACGTTCTATGGCTACACCTTC. This encodes CASSDSGTSTFYGYTF. The chain uses TRBV18 and TRBJ1-2; D perhaps matches TRBD1 (6 bases). Germline CDR1 and CDR2: KGHSH and LQKENI. The CDR3 has 16 residues. The V and J ends lost 5 bases and 4 bases respectively, with 20 bases between them.

This sequence joins TRBV2 and TRBJ2-2; the D is unclear. The V end lost 8 bases, the J end lost 2 bases, and 12 bases lay between the germline ends. The germline CDR1 and CDR2 sequences are SNHLY and FYNNEI. This CDR3 has 14 residues. The CDR3 nucleotides read TGTGCCAGCCTAAGGCAGCGAAACACCGGGGAGCTGTTTTTT. Its translation: CASLRQRNTGELFF.

This chain joins TRBV2 and TRBJ2-5; 12 bases match TRBD2. V lost 6 bases to trimming and J lost 5 bases; unmatched junction nucleotides: 1. The germline gives CDR1 SNHLY, CDR2 FYNNEI. The CDR3 contains 13 residues. The CDR3 loop is CASSGLAGETQYF. CDR3 nucleotide sequence: TGTGCCAGCAGCGGACTAGCGGGGGAGACCCAGTACTTC.

This clone was recorded once. CDR3 loop: CASSYSAQRAYEQYF. The CDR3 DNA follows: TGTGCCAGCAGTTACTCGGCGCAACGGGCCTACGAGCAGTACTTC. The genes are TRBV6-5 and TRBJ2-7; no reliable D call. The CDR3 has 15 amino acids. Germline lookup yields CDR1 MNHEY and CDR2 SVGAGI. With 0 bases removed from V and 2 bases from J, the gap between germline ends came to 11 bases.

The V gene is TRBV3-1 (or the pseudogene TRBV3-2), the J gene TRBJ2-1; the D gene is possibly TRBD2 (6 bases). This CDR3 has 16 residues. Trimming pared 3 bases from V and 0 bases from J, leaving 12 bases between. Germline loops: CDR1 LGHDT, CDR2 YNNKEL (reference sequence). The CDR3 sequence is CASSHYGGISYNEQFF. CDR3 coding DNA: TGTGCCAGCAGCCATTACGGCGGGATCTCCTACAATGAGCAGTTCTTC.

This chain joins TRBV30 and TRBJ1-1; no clear D. Looked up from germline, CDR1 is GTSNPN and CDR2 is SVGIG (reference sequence). V was shortened by 2 bases and J by 2 bases, with 9 bases between the two germline ends. CDR3 length: 13 residues. As DNA, the CDR3 is TGTGCCTGGAGTTCTAGCTATAACACTGAAGCTTTCTTT. Its protein product is CAWSSSYNTEAFF.

This clone has a handful of counts. V gene TRBV2 combines with J gene TRBJ1-5, with D unresolved. There are 14 residues in the CDR3. Per the germline V gene, CDR1 is SNHLY and CDR2 is FYNNEI. Trimming removed 2 bases at V and 5 bases at J, with 10 bases between. CDR3 in DNA: TGTGCCAGCAGTGAACCAACCTACGATCAGCCCCAGCATTTT. Its protein product is CASSEPTYDQPQHF.

In this sample, this clone turned up a few times. This chain joins TRBV30 and TRBJ2-1; 10 positions agree with TRBD1. This CDR3 is built from 13 residues. Looked up from germline, CDR1 is GTSNPN and CDR2 is SVGIG (reference sequence). V was clipped by 5 bases and J by 6 bases; unmatched bases: 4. For the CDR3, the DNA is TGTGCCTGGCAACGGACAGGGGGCAATGAGCAGTTCTTC. Protein sequence: CAWQRTGGNEQFF.

V gene TRBV2 combines with J gene TRBJ2-3, with D unresolved. Germline CDR1 reads SNHLY; CDR2 reads FYNNEI. V was trimmed by 7 bases and J by 3 bases, leaving 11 bases between them. This CDR3 region has 13 residues. The CDR3 sequence is CASTQAYTDTQYF. CDR3 in DNA: TGTGCCAGCACCCAGGCTTATACAGATACGCAGTATTTT.

The CDR3 DNA follows: TGCGCCAGCAGCTGGACAGAAAAGAACACCGGGGAGCTGTTTTTT. Amino acid sequence: CASSWTEKNTGELFF. V and J are TRBV5-1 and TRBJ2-2; D may be TRBD1 (6 bases). Germline CDR1 and CDR2: SGHRS and YFSETQ. Trimming removed 3 bases from V and 1 base from J, with 10 bases in between. CDR3 length: 15 amino acids.

V is TRBV5-6 and J is TRBJ1-1; D is unclear. The germline V gene has CDR1 SGHDT and CDR2 YYEEEE. With 3 bases removed from V and 3 bases from J, the gap between germline ends came to 3 bases. There are 11 residues in the CDR3. CDR3 bases: TGTGCCAGCAGCTCATACACTGAAGCTTTCTTT. Its translation: CASSSYTEAFF.

The chain joins TRBV28 to TRBJ2-7, with a weak D call TRBD2 (7 bases). The CDR3 is 13 residues long. Between the trimmed V and J ends, which lost 8 bases and 3 bases, there was a span of 14 bases. CDR1 MDHEN and CDR2 SYDVKM come from the germline V gene. Here the CDR3 reads CASGGGGSYEQYF. The DNA for the CDR3 is TGTGCCAGCGGGGGGGGCGGGAGCTACGAGCAGTACTTC.

The chain uses TRBV19 and TRBJ2-3, with a weak D call TRBD2 (6 bases). Deletions cut 5 bases from V and 3 bases from J, with 21 bases between. CDR3 length equals 17 residues. Germline V gene sequence: CDR1 LNHDA, CDR2 SQIVND (reference sequence). CDR3 protein: CASSRRRDLGGTDTQYF. In nucleotides, the CDR3 is TGTGCCAGTAGTCGCAGGAGGGACCTTGGGGGGACAGATACGCAGTATTTT.

This clone was recorded once. This sequence joins TRBV19 and TRBJ2-3, with TRBD1 matching over 7 bases. The CDR3 totals 16 residues. V was pared by 1 base and J by 3 bases, with 7 bases of the junction left unmatched. CDR1 and CDR2 (germline): LNHDA, SQIVND (reference sequence). CDR3 residues: CASSIAAGGPTDTQYF. The CDR3 DNA sequence: TGTGCCAGTAGTATAGCGGCAGGGGGACCAACAGATACGCAGTATTTT. The whole variable domain, remainder taken from reference TRBV19 and TRBJ2-3, is DGGITQSPKYLFRKEGQNVTLSCEQNLNHDAMYWYRQDPGQGLRLIYYSQIVNDFQKGDIAEGYSVSREKKESFPLTVTSAQKNPTAFYLCASSIAAGGPTDTQYFGPGTRLTVL.

The chain carries TRBV28 and TRBJ1-5, with no clear D. Trimming removed 4 bases from V and 1 base from J, with 8 bases in between. The CDR3 runs to 14 residues. Germline-derived CDR1 and CDR2 are MDHEN and SYDVKM. CDR3: CASSWTFSNQPQHF. CDR3 in DNA: TGTGCCAGCAGTTGGACTTTCAGCAATCAGCCCCAGCATTTT.

The chain combines TRBV4-2 with TRBJ1-5; D is possibly TRBD1 (5 bases). Germline V lookup: CDR1 LGHNA, CDR2 YNFKEQ. Trimming left V 5 bases short and J 3 bases short, with 17 bases between. The CDR3 extends over 16 amino acids. CDR3 sequence (DNA): TGTGCCAGCAGCGCGAGCCGGGGGATTAACAATCAGCCCCAGCATTTT. Protein product: CASSASRGINNQPQHF.

The V gene is TRBV28, the J gene TRBJ2-1; TRBD2 aligns across 9 bases. The germline V gene encodes CDR1 MDHEN and CDR2 SYDVKM. The CDR3 spans 15 residues. V was pared by 6 bases and J by 5 bases, with 8 bases of the junction left unmatched. The CDR3 region is CASRRRREGNNEQFF. The CDR3 DNA follows: TGTGCCAGCAGACGGCGGCGGGAGGGCAACAATGAGCAGTTCTTC.

The V and J genes are TRBV27 and TRBJ2-7; D is ambiguous. The CDR3 is made up of 13 amino acids. V gave up 6 bases and J gave up 4 bases, with 13 bases separating them. Germline V lookup: CDR1 MNHEY, CDR2 SMNVEV (reference sequence). The CDR3 bases are TGTGCCAGCAGCCGAGAGCCTTTTTACGAGCAGTACTTC. Translated, it gives CASSREPFYEQYF.

This clone has a single count. The CDR3 protein is CAITPGQGDYGYTF. In nucleotides, the CDR3 is TGTGCCATCACCCCGGGACAGGGGGACTATGGCTACACCTTC. The chain is built from TRBV10-3 and TRBJ1-2, with 11 bases identical to TRBD1. The CDR3 totals 14 residues. Trimming cost V 7 bases and J 3 bases; bases outside gene matches: 4. Germline V gives CDR1 ENHRY, CDR2 SYGVKD.

The chain uses TRBV5-1 and TRBJ2-3; 8 nucleotides agree with TRBD2. Per germline, CDR1 SGHRS and CDR2 YFSETQ. Unmatched junction bases numbered 6, after V lost 4 bases and J lost 5 bases. The CDR3 runs 14 residues. The CDR3 region is CASSAAGGGDTQYF. In nucleotides, the CDR3 is TGCGCCAGCAGCGCCGCGGGAGGTGGAGATACGCAGTATTTT.

CDR3 DNA sequence: TGTGCCAGCGGGACTGGCTACGAGCAGTACTTC. This translates into CASGTGYEQYF. The genes are TRBV7-9 and TRBJ2-7; possibly TRBD2 for D (6 bases). V lost 8 bases and J lost 3, with 8 bases in between. This CDR3 spans 11 amino acids. Germline V gene sequence: CDR1 SEHNR, CDR2 FQNEAQ (reference sequence).

In this sample, this clone turned up once. The chain carries TRBV30 and TRBJ2-7; D possibly corresponds to TRBD1 (5 bases). Germline V gene lookup returns CDR1 GTSNPN and CDR2 SVGIG (reference sequence). The CDR3 consists of 13 residues. Trimming pared 0 bases from V and 6 bases from J, leaving 12 bases between. CDR3 protein: CAWSVSQGGEQYF. For the CDR3, the DNA is TGTGCCTGGAGTGTAAGTCAGGGCGGCGAGCAGTACTTC.

The J gene is TRBJ1-5, the V gene TRBV19, with D maybe TRBD1 (6 bases). The germline V gene has CDR1 LNHDA and CDR2 SQIVND (reference sequence). The CDR3 totals 14 residues. The V and J ends lost 5 bases and 4 bases respectively, with 12 bases between them. CDR3 sequence: CASSAQGWNQPQHF. The CDR3 DNA follows: TGTGCCAGTAGTGCACAGGGTTGGAATCAGCCCCAGCATTTT.

The CDR3 spells CASTQGLATYEQYF. CDR3 nucleotide sequence: TGTGCCAGCACCCAAGGACTAGCGACCTACGAGCAGTACTTC. This chain connects TRBV6-5 to TRBJ2-7, with 9 bases aligning to TRBD2. This CDR3 is built from 14 residues. Trimming removed 7 bases from V and 2 bases from J; junction bases left unmatched: 6. CDR1 and CDR2 (germline): MNHEY, SVGAGI.

CDR3 protein: CASRPEWGGPQHF. For the CDR3, the DNA is TGTGCCAGCAGACCCGAATGGGGGGGGCCCCAGCATTTT. This sequence joins TRBV6-5 and TRBJ1-5; TRBD1 might be the D (5 bases). The germline V gene encodes CDR1 MNHEY and CDR2 SVGAGI. The CDR3 consists of 13 residues. The V end lost 6 bases, the J end lost 9 bases, and 15 bases lay between the germline ends.

This chain joins TRBV28 and TRBJ1-6, with a tentative D call TRBD1 (5 bases). The CDR3 sequence is 17 residues long. The V end was cut by 6 bases, the J end by 11 bases, with 26 bases between. The germline gives CDR1 MDHEN, CDR2 SYDVKM. The CDR3 region is CASSFMGPWGYMAPLHF. The CDR3 bases are TGTGCCAGCAGCTTCATGGGGCCTTGGGGTTACATGGCACCCCTCCACTTT.

The V and J genes are TRBV28 and TRBJ1-2; TRBD1 aligns across 7 bases. The germline CDR1 and CDR2 sequences are MDHEN and SYDVKM. The junction had 10 bases not matched to a gene; V was cut back by 2 bases and J by 7 bases. The CDR3 runs to 15 residues. The DNA of the CDR3 is TGTGCCAGCAGTTTACCACTGGGACAGTCTGGTGGCTACACCTTC. Translating it yields CASSLPLGQSGGYTF.

The gene calls are TRBV7-8 and TRBJ1-4; perhaps TRBD1 as D (5 bases). Trimming took 8 bases from V and 5 from J, leaving 12 bases between them. This CDR3 has 13 amino acids. Germline CDR1 and CDR2: SGHVS and FQNEAQ. The CDR3 region has the DNA TGTGCCAGCGCTAAGGGGTTAAATGAAAAACTGTTTTTT. Translated: CASAKGLNEKLFF.

J is TRBJ2-7 and V is TRBV2; TRBD1 might be the D (5 bases). V gave up 7 bases and J gave up 3 bases, with 16 bases separating them. The CDR3 runs to 14 residues. CDR1 SNHLY and CDR2 FYNNEI come from the germline V gene. CDR3 region: CASIGEQVSYEQYF. The CDR3 DNA is TGTGCCAGCATCGGAGAACAGGTCAGCTACGAGCAGTACTTC.

The chain employs TRBV4-1 and TRBJ2-1, with 14 positions matching TRBD2. The CDR3 consists of 19 residues. The ends lost 2 bases at V and 8 bases at J; junction bases unmatched: 14. Germline CDR1 reads MGHRA; CDR2 reads YSYEKL. The CDR3 sequence: CASSQPRLAGGAGTHEQFF. CDR3 in DNA: TGCGCCAGCAGCCAACCCAGACTAGCGGGGGGGGCCGGCACACATGAGCAGTTCTTC.

The chain employs TRBV28 and TRBJ2-1, with TRBD2 identical over 7 bases. The CDR3 has 13 amino acids. The germline CDR1 and CDR2 sequences are MDHEN and SYDVKM. Trimming at V came to 5 bases and at J to 8 bases, leaving 6 bases not matched to a gene. The CDR3 spells CASSLRLAYEQFF. The CDR3 DNA is TGTGCCAGCAGTCTTCGACTAGCCTATGAGCAGTTCTTC.

The table lists this clone with a few counts. The chain has TRBV4-1 and TRBJ1-2; 7 bases are shared with TRBD1. The CDR3 consists of 16 residues. With 4 bases clipped from V and 0 bases from J, the junction kept 8 bases outside the gene matches. Germline assignment: CDR1 MGHRA and CDR2 YSYEKL. The CDR3 nucleotides read TGCGCCAGCAGCCTAGTGACAGGGCGATCTAACTATGGCTACACCTTC. Its translation is CASSLVTGRSNYGYTF.